The rows below give T cell receptor beta chains drawn from one sample of a study of T cell changes during pregnancy in multiple sclerosis. Assay: immunoSEQ multiplex PCR; the TCRdb copy retains only in-frame clones and omits some. Of 55,000 to 65,000 clones in the sample, just under 90% were seen once. The sequences come from peripheral blood, collected in the first trimester of pregnancy. These receptor sequences come from a female donor in good health, enrolled as a control in a pregnancy study. The CDR3 runs from the conserved cysteine through the conserved F or W. The order of the fields is D gene, J gene, V gene, clone size, CDR3 DNA, CDR3 protein. D genes are given only for firm matches. Size values are once, few and many counts, or a class for expanded clones, and some rows have none.

D gene: -; J gene: TRBJ2-2; V gene: TRBV7-6; clone size: -; CDR3 DNA: TGTGCCAGCAGCTTAGATCAGGTCGGGGAGCTGTTTTTT; CDR3 protein: CASSLDQVGELFF
D gene: TRBD1; J gene: TRBJ2-5; V gene: TRBV19; clone size: -; CDR3 DNA: TGTGCCAGTTCTTGGACAGGGGAGGGCGAGACCCAGTACTTC; CDR3 protein: CASSWTGEGETQYF
D gene: TRBD2; J gene: TRBJ2-5; V gene: TRBV19; clone size: -; CDR3 DNA: TGTGCCAGTAGTATAGGGGGGGGACTAGCGGGTGAGACCCAGTACTTC; CDR3 protein: CASSIGGGLAGETQYF
D gene: TRBD1; J gene: TRBJ2-1; V gene: TRBV5-1; clone size: -; CDR3 DNA: TGCGCCAGCAGCTTGTACCAGGGGGCAGGCAATGAGCAGTTCTTC; CDR3 protein: CASSLYQGAGNEQFF
D gene: TRBD1; J gene: TRBJ1-6; V gene: TRBV6-6; clone size: -; CDR3 DNA: TGTGCCAGCAGTCCGACAGGGGGTAATTCACCCCTCCACTTT; CDR3 protein: CASSPTGGNSPLHF
D gene: -; J gene: TRBJ1-1; V gene: TRBV6-6; clone size: once; CDR3 DNA: TGTGCCAGCAGTTACTCACAGAACACTGAAGCTTTCTTT; CDR3 protein: CASSYSQNTEAFF
D gene: -; J gene: TRBJ2-5; V gene: TRBV6-6; clone size: -; CDR3 DNA: TGTGCCAGCAGTACCAGCCAGGCGGGGACCCAGTACTTC; CDR3 protein: CASSTSQAGTQYF
D gene: -; J gene: TRBJ1-2; V gene: TRBV28; clone size: -; CDR3 DNA: TGTGCCAGCAGTTCCTTCTATGGCTACACCTTC; CDR3 protein: CASSSFYGYTF
D gene: TRBD1; J gene: TRBJ1-1; V gene: TRBV6-6; clone size: -; CDR3 DNA: TGTGCCATTGGACAGGGCGTTGTTGACACTGAAGCTTTCTTT; CDR3 protein: CAIGQGVVDTEAFF
D gene: TRBD2; J gene: TRBJ2-3; V gene: TRBV6-1; clone size: -; CDR3 DNA: TGTGCCAGCAGTGAAAACCTAGCGGGGGGCCTGGGAGATACGCAGTATTTT; CDR3 protein: CASSENLAGGLGDTQYF
D gene: -; J gene: TRBJ1-6; V gene: TRBV18; clone size: -; CDR3 DNA: TGTGCCAGCTCACCATCGGAGGGTTCGCACCTCCACTTT; CDR3 protein: CASSPSEGSHLHF
D gene: TRBD1; J gene: TRBJ1-4; V gene: TRBV27; clone size: -; CDR3 DNA: TGTGCCAGCAGTTTGCAGGGGGGCACAACTAATGAAAAACTGTTTTTT; CDR3 protein: CASSLQGGTTNEKLFF
D gene: -; J gene: TRBJ2-5; V gene: TRBV5-1; clone size: few; CDR3 DNA: TGCGCCAGCAGCTTGGTGGGGGGGGCGGAGACCCAGTACTTC; CDR3 protein: CASSLVGGAETQYF
D gene: -; J gene: TRBJ1-2; V gene: TRBV27; clone size: -; CDR3 DNA: TGTGCCAGCAGACATGACACCTATGGCTACACCTTC; CDR3 protein: CASRHDTYGYTF
D gene: -; J gene: TRBJ1-5; V gene: TRBV6-1; clone size: -; CDR3 DNA: TGTGCCAGCAGTGAAGCGCCAGGGATCATTGATCAGCCCCAGCATTTT; CDR3 protein: CASSEAPGIIDQPQHF
D gene: -; J gene: TRBJ1-2; V gene: TRBV7-6; clone size: -; CDR3 DNA: TGTGCCAGCAGCCCGGCGGGGGAAAGCTATGGCTACACCTTC; CDR3 protein: CASSPAGESYGYTF
D gene: TRBD1; J gene: TRBJ1-4; V gene: TRBV30; clone size: -; CDR3 DNA: TGTGCCTGGAGTGTACAGGGGGTTGCTAATGAAAAACTGTTTTTT; CDR3 protein: CAWSVQGVANEKLFF
D gene: TRBD1; J gene: TRBJ1-1; V gene: TRBV5-1; clone size: -; CDR3 DNA: TGCGCCAGCAGCTTGGAGAGACAGGGGATAACTGAAGCTTTCTTT; CDR3 protein: CASSLERQGITEAFF
D gene: -; J gene: TRBJ1-1; V gene: TRBV6-5; clone size: -; CDR3 DNA: TGTGCCAGTGCGGGACCGTCGAACACTGAAGCTTTCTTT; CDR3 protein: CASAGPSNTEAFF
D gene: TRBD2; J gene: TRBJ2-3; V gene: TRBV7-2; clone size: -; CDR3 DNA: TGTGCCAGCAGCTTAATGTCTAGCGGGGGGACAGATACGCAGTATTTT; CDR3 protein: CASSLMSSGGTDTQYF
D gene: -; J gene: TRBJ1-5; V gene: TRBV7-9; clone size: -; CDR3 DNA: TGTGCCAGCAGCTCCGGCCCGACAGTCAATCAGCCCCAGCATTTT; CDR3 protein: CASSSGPTVNQPQHF
D gene: -; J gene: TRBJ1-5; V gene: TRBV7-2; clone size: -; CDR3 DNA: TGTGCCAGCAGCTTGACAGCCGATCAGCCCCAGCATTTT; CDR3 protein: CASSLTADQPQHF
D gene: -; J gene: TRBJ1-1; V gene: TRBV5-4; clone size: -; CDR3 DNA: TGTGCCAGCAGCCGAGACAGGTACATGAACACTGAAGCTTTCTTT; CDR3 protein: CASSRDRYMNTEAFF
D gene: TRBD1; J gene: TRBJ2-2; V gene: TRBV5-1; clone size: -; CDR3 DNA: TGCGCCAGCAGCTTACGGGGACAGGGGAACACCGGGGAGCTGTTTTTT; CDR3 protein: CASSLRGQGNTGELFF
D gene: -; J gene: TRBJ1-4; V gene: TRBV9; clone size: -; CDR3 DNA: TGTGCCAGCAGCCCAGAGGTGGTGTCGGCCGCAACTAATGAAAAACTGTTTTTT; CDR3 protein: CASSPEVVSAATNEKLFF
D gene: TRBD1; J gene: TRBJ2-7; V gene: TRBV27; clone size: -; CDR3 DNA: TGTGCCAGCAGTTTGGGACAGGTTCTTGCCTACGAGCAGTACTTC; CDR3 protein: CASSLGQVLAYEQYF
D gene: TRBD1; J gene: TRBJ1-1; V gene: TRBV10-2; clone size: few; CDR3 DNA: TGCGCCAGCAGATACCAGACAGGGAGTACTGAAGCTTTCTTT; CDR3 protein: CASRYQTGSTEAFF
D gene: TRBD2; J gene: TRBJ2-5; V gene: TRBV19; clone size: -; CDR3 DNA: TGTGCCAGTAGTATTCGGTCGGCGGGGGGCACGGGGGAGACCCAGTACTTC; CDR3 protein: CASSIRSAGGTGETQYF
D gene: TRBD1; J gene: TRBJ2-5; V gene: TRBV2; clone size: -; CDR3 DNA: TGTGCCAGCAGCCCCGGGACAGGGACTCAAGAGACCCAGTACTTC; CDR3 protein: CASSPGTGTQETQYF
D gene: -; J gene: TRBJ2-3; V gene: TRBV21-1; clone size: -; CDR3 DNA: TGTGCCAGCAGCAAAGCGATCGGGGTGGATACGCAGTATTTT; CDR3 protein: CASSKAIGVDTQYF
D gene: -; J gene: TRBJ1-6; V gene: TRBV27; clone size: once; CDR3 DNA: TGTGCCAGCAAACAGGGTCCCTATAATTCACCCCTCCACTTT; CDR3 protein: CASKQGPYNSPLHF
D gene: TRBD1; J gene: TRBJ1-1; V gene: TRBV6-5; clone size: -; CDR3 DNA: TGTGCCAGCAGCCCGGGACAGGGGACTGAAGCTTTCTTT; CDR3 protein: CASSPGQGTEAFF
D gene: -; J gene: TRBJ1-3; V gene: TRBV7-9; clone size: -; CDR3 DNA: TGTGCCAGCAGCTTATCCGCGGGAATGGAGAACACCATATATTTT; CDR3 protein: CASSLSAGMENTIYF
D gene: -; J gene: TRBJ1-4; V gene: TRBV4-1; clone size: -; CDR3 DNA: TGCGCCAGCAGCTCCCAGTGGGGGGGCTTTGGGCAGTCCGGTGAAAAACTGTTTTTT; CDR3 protein: CASSSQWGGFGQSGEKLFF
D gene: TRBD1; J gene: TRBJ1-4; V gene: TRBV27; clone size: -; CDR3 DNA: TGTGCCAGCAGTTCCCGGGGACAGGGTGAAAAACTGTTTTTT; CDR3 protein: CASSSRGQGEKLFF
D gene: -; J gene: TRBJ1-5; V gene: TRBV30; clone size: -; CDR3 DNA: TGTGCCTGGAGTGTAAGCGGGAATCAGCCCCAGCATTTT; CDR3 protein: CAWSVSGNQPQHF
D gene: TRBD1; J gene: TRBJ1-1; V gene: TRBV13; clone size: -; CDR3 DNA: TGTGCCAGCAGCCCCCGGGGACAGGGGAACACTGAAGCTTTCTTT; CDR3 protein: CASSPRGQGNTEAFF
D gene: TRBD2; J gene: TRBJ2-5; V gene: TRBV4-3; clone size: -; CDR3 DNA: TGCGCCAGCAGCCAAGATAATAGCGGGGGCCTGTGGGAGACCCAGTACTTC; CDR3 protein: CASSQDNSGGLWETQYF
D gene: TRBD1; J gene: TRBJ1-2; V gene: TRBV5-6; clone size: -; CDR3 DNA: TGTGCCAGCAGTTCCCGGGACAGGCTTAACTATGGCTACACCTTC; CDR3 protein: CASSSRDRLNYGYTF
D gene: TRBD1; J gene: TRBJ2-1; V gene: TRBV2; clone size: -; CDR3 DNA: TGTGCCAGCAGTTCCCTCAAACAGGGGTTTTGGTTCTTC; CDR3 protein: CASSSLKQGFWFF
D gene: TRBD2; J gene: TRBJ2-4; V gene: TRBV11-3; clone size: -; CDR3 DNA: TGTGCCAGCAGCTTAGCCCCGGGACTAGCGGCGAACATTCAGTACTTC; CDR3 protein: CASSLAPGLAANIQYF
D gene: TRBD1; J gene: TRBJ2-6; V gene: TRBV2; clone size: -; CDR3 DNA: TGTGCCAGCAGTTACCGGGACAGGGTCCATCTCACTCCCTCTGGGGCCAACGTCCTGACTTTC; CDR3 protein: CASSYRDRVHLTPSGANVLTF
D gene: -; J gene: TRBJ2-3; V gene: TRBV5-4; clone size: -; CDR3 DNA: TGTGCCAGCAGCCAAGGGGGTGCCCCTAGCACAGATACGCAGTATTTT; CDR3 protein: CASSQGGAPSTDTQYF
D gene: -; J gene: TRBJ1-1; V gene: TRBV6-5; clone size: -; CDR3 DNA: TGTGCCAGCAGTTTCCTTTCGACAGCTATGAACACTGAAGCTTTCTTT; CDR3 protein: CASSFLSTAMNTEAFF
D gene: TRBD2; J gene: TRBJ2-7; V gene: TRBV7-2; clone size: -; CDR3 DNA: TGTGCCAGCAGCTTCCGGGCGGGGGGATTTGAGTCCTACGAGCAGTACTTC; CDR3 protein: CASSFRAGGFESYEQYF
D gene: TRBD1; J gene: TRBJ1-3; V gene: TRBV6-5; clone size: -; CDR3 DNA: TGTGCCAGCAAGCCAGACAGGGGGAGAAACACCATATATTTT; CDR3 protein: CASKPDRGRNTIYF
D gene: TRBD2; J gene: TRBJ2-3; V gene: TRBV5-5; clone size: -; CDR3 DNA: TGTGCCAGCACTTTTCTGTTCGAGCGGGGGGGCACAGATACGCAGTATTTT; CDR3 protein: CASTFLFERGGTDTQYF
D gene: TRBD1; J gene: TRBJ1-6; V gene: TRBV30; clone size: -; CDR3 DNA: TGTGCCTGGGGGAGGATGGGACAGGGGATTTCACCCCTCCACTTT; CDR3 protein: CAWGRMGQGISPLHF
D gene: -; J gene: TRBJ2-2; V gene: TRBV6-5; clone size: -; CDR3 DNA: TGTGCCAGCAGTTACGACAGGAACACCGGGGAGCTGTTTTTT; CDR3 protein: CASSYDRNTGELFF
D gene: -; J gene: TRBJ2-7; V gene: TRBV9; clone size: -; CDR3 DNA: TGTGCCAGCAGCATATCCGCGGCGGACGAGCAGTACTTC; CDR3 protein: CASSISAADEQYF
D gene: -; J gene: TRBJ1-3; V gene: TRBV9; clone size: -; CDR3 DNA: TGTGCCAGCAGCGAGCCCGGGACTGGCACCATATATTTT; CDR3 protein: CASSEPGTGTIYF
D gene: TRBD1; J gene: TRBJ1-1; V gene: TRBV7-8; clone size: once; CDR3 DNA: TGTGCCAGCAGCTTAGACCGGGACAGGGGAGTGAACACTGAAGCTTTCTTT; CDR3 protein: CASSLDRDRGVNTEAFF
D gene: -; J gene: TRBJ1-6; V gene: TRBV9; clone size: medium-sized; CDR3 DNA: TGTGCCAGCAGCGTACCAGATCGCCGGGGTAAAACACCCCTCCACTTT; CDR3 protein: CASSVPDRRGKTPLHF
D gene: -; J gene: TRBJ2-2; V gene: TRBV30; clone size: -; CDR3 DNA: TGTGCCTGGAGTCCTACGGTAGGGGCGATCGGGGAGCTGTTTTTT; CDR3 protein: CAWSPTVGAIGELFF